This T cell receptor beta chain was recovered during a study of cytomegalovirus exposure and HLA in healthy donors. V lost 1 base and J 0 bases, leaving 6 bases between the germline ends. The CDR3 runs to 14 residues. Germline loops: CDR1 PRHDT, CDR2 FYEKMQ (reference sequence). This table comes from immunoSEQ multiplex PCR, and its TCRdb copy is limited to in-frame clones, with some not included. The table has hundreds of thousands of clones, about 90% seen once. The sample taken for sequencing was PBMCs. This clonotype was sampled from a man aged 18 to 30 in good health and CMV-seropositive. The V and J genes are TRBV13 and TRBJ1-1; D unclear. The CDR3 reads CASSLDSLNTEAFF. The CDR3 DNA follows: TGTGCCAGCAGCTTAGATAGCCTGAACACTGAAGCTTTCTTT.